The next 5 T cell receptor beta chains were all read from a single sample in a study of regulatory dendritic cells for organ transplantation. Libraries were prepared by immunoSEQ multiplex PCR; TCRdb keeps only in-frame clonotypes and omits some of them. The sample holds under 40,000 clones, about nine tenths seen once. The material sequenced was naive CD8+ T cells from blood. Described subset: CD45RA+ naive T cells. All receptors derive from a human donor in good health.

The rearrangement links TRBV4-2 to TRBJ1-1, with unresolved D. Looked up from germline, CDR1 is LGHNA and CDR2 is YNFKEQ. Trimming removed 3 bases from V and 4 bases from J, with 12 bases in between. The CDR3 totals 14 residues. The CDR3 DNA is TGTGCCAGCAGCCAGACGGCTCGGCCCACTGAAGCTTTCTTT. Residues: CASSQTARPTEAFF.

The chain links TRBV4-2 to TRBJ2-7; maybe TRBD1 (5 bases). Trimming took off 2 bases at V and 5 bases at J, with 13 bases between the two ends. The CDR3 consists of 14 residues. Looked up from germline, CDR1 is LGHNA and CDR2 is YNFKEQ. In DNA, the CDR3 is TGTGCCAGCAGCCAACAGGGTCGGCGCGACGAGCAGTACTTC. Its translation: CASSQQGRRDEQYF.

V usage is TRBV11-2 and J usage is TRBJ1-1; D might be TRBD1 (5 bases). V lost 6 bases and J 1 base, leaving 12 bases between the germline ends. CDR1 is SGHAT, CDR2 FQNNGV, per germline. CDR3 size: 14 residues. CDR3 sequence: CASRKGVANTEAFF. CDR3 nucleotides: TGTGCCAGCAGGAAAGGGGTTGCGAACACTGAAGCTTTCTTT.

This clone was detected once. This chain joins TRBV7-8 and TRBJ2-2; 12 positions match TRBD2. The CDR3 consists of 18 residues. The germline gives CDR1 SGHVS, CDR2 FQNEAQ. After removal of 3 bases from V and 3 bases from J, the junction contained 8 bases not matched to a gene. CDR3 sequence reads: CASSFRLAGEGDTGELFF. The CDR3 bases are TGTGCCAGCAGCTTCAGACTAGCGGGAGAGGGGGACACCGGGGAGCTGTTTTTT.

J is TRBJ2-1 and V is TRBV5-4, with D perhaps matching TRBD2 (6 bases). This CDR3 spans 16 amino acids. Trimming cost V 4 bases and J 2 bases, with 16 bases left between them. Germline CDR1 reads SGHNT; CDR2 reads YYREEE (reference sequence). The CDR3 region has the DNA TGTGCCAGCAGCCCGTGGGTTCCTAGCGCCTACAATGAGCAGTTCTTC. Residues: CASSPWVPSAYNEQFF.